The clone carrying this TCR beta chain was recorded a few times. The antigen remains unidentified. This entry comes from a study of cytomegalovirus exposure and HLA in healthy donors. General study points: Compared with the roughly 700-donor mean, an Asian-associated ancestry cluster reportedly had fewer N-insertions, according to a later analysis.

The PCR employed 60 Vbeta primers together with 13 Jbeta primers. Repertoires were generated with immunoSEQ multiplex PCR, while TCRdb's copy carries only in-frame clones and drops some. The top ten clones hold 5% to 8.5% of a sample with about 68,000 clones, approximately 80% of them seen once. This CDR3 region has 20 residues. Germline-derived CDR1 and CDR2 are SGDLS and YYNGEE. V trimming: 0 bases; J trimming: 7 bases; junction bases outside the gene matches: 19. This receptor was obtained from a human donor in good health. The sample consisted of PBMCs. The chain links TRBV9 to TRBJ2-1; 10 nucleotides line up with TRBD2. This CDR3 is CASSVASGSGGAFVGNEQFF. Written as DNA, the CDR3 is TGTGCCAGCAGCGTAGCTTCCGGGAGCGGGGGGGCATTTGTCGGGAATGAGCAGTTCTTC.